This TCR beta chain was documented in a study of T cell repertoires in cytomegalovirus infection (dated by TCRdb to between 2018 and 2021). In terms of the full investigation: Recently identified HLA-C-restricted CMV epitopes, whose presentation resists viral immunomodulation, were targeted by peptide stimulations together with well-studied HLA-B-restricted epitopes. Donor HLA type was relevant to the analysis, as public TCR beta signatures indicated carriage of CMV infection together with the matching HLA type.

This clonotype occurred a few times. Its antigen is currently not known. No base-level quality is on record; no much larger clone is a single base apart. The sample's treatment or condition label is to be understood as: in vitro stimulation with specific CMV peptide epitopes to enrich CMV-specific T cells. TCRdb records Illumina HiSeq 1500 as the sequencer. The raw public reads went through TCRdb reprocessing: fastp at Q25, MiXCR clone calling, in-frame beta chains kept. Rows matching on CDR3 protein sequence are summarized as one entry with the most common DNA and genes. The sample table holds hundreds of thousands of distinct CDR3 sequences, of which about a third were seen once. Of the sample, about an eighth is held by the ten largest clones. Beyond this particular receptor, the publication reports: The ex vivo response was dominated by HLA-C-restricted CMV-specific TCR beta clonotypes, which also provided the single most frequent clonotype in two of eight donors. Carriers of CMV infection plus the relevant HLA type were discriminated by the cumulative frequency of public TCR beta family members in the study cohort and in an independent roughly 370-donor cohort.

The specimen comprised cultured CD8+ T cells from PBMCs, sampled from culture after CMV antigen stimulation. This TCR was recovered from a human donor in good health (CMV status not recorded). Some clones in this sample may be carry-over from other donors' samples.

The CDR3 region: CASSDLVEFF. The bases are TGTGCCAGCAGTGACCTAGTTGAGTTCTTC. The V and J segments used are TRBV6-1 and TRBJ2-1; no D gene is confidently identified. The CDR3 starts with the cysteine, ends with the phenylalanine, and has 10 residues. The read is trimmed to its CDR3 DNA, 30 bases read in frame from base 1. At the junction V is shortened by 3 bases and J by 14 bases, with 8 bases in between. The CDR1 and CDR2 encoded by the germline V gene are MNHNS and SASEGT.